The subject of this entry is one T cell receptor (beta chain). V was pared by 1 base and J by 14 bases, with 16 bases between. This CDR3 comprises 13 residues. Primers used in a second PCR of about 7 to 12 cycles were a sample-barcoded 5' primer and a J-beta primer mix. TCRdb re-derived calls from the 5' RACE reads in MiXCR, one entry per CDR3 protein. Seen here are 780,000 or so distinct CDR3 sequences, 50% to 65% observed once, and the top ten hold about 42%. This record belongs to a study of blood T cells in healthy people across ages. The chain combines TRBV12-3 or TRBV12-4 with TRBJ2-3; the D is unclear. Sequencing used blood. The clonotype comes from an elderly man in good health. As DNA, the CDR3 is TGTGCCAGCAGTTTAGTTAGGGATAGATACGCGTATTTT. It specifies CASSLVRDRYAYF.